A selection of T cell receptor beta chains follows, all from one sample in a study of T cell changes during pregnancy in multiple sclerosis. Produced via immunoSEQ multiplex PCR; TCRdb's table is partial and in-frame only. The sample gives tens of thousands of clones, 80% to 90% of which show up once; roughly 7.9% is in the top ten. Source: CD8+ T cells from peripheral blood mononuclear cells, taken before pregnancy. These receptors all come from a female donor with multiple sclerosis, enrolled in a pregnancy study. Each CDR3 is given with its conserved first and last residue. D genes are given only for firm matches. Expanded clones are given a class, and other clones once, few, many or no size at all.

DNA | CDR3 | D | J | size | length | V
TGTGCCAGCAGCAAAGTTTCGTGGCTAGCGGGAGGTTACGAGCAGTACTTC | CASSKVSWLAGGYEQYF | - | TRBJ2-7 | - | 17 | TRBV21-1
TGCGCCAGCAGCCAAGATACGGGACTAGCAGAGGATGAGCAGTTCTTC | CASSQDTGLAEDEQFF | TRBD2 | TRBJ2-1 | - | 16 | TRBV4-1
TGTGCCATCAGTGAACTAGCGGGAGGGTTTGATGAGGAGCAGTACTTC | CAISELAGGFDEEQYF | TRBD2 | TRBJ2-7 | - | 16 | TRBV10-3
TGCGCCAGCAGCCAAGAGGGAGATAGCGGGGGGGGACAAGAGACCCAGTACTTC | CASSQEGDSGGGQETQYF | TRBD2 | TRBJ2-5 | - | 18 | TRBV4-3
TGCAGCGCAGGGACAGGGGACGACGGGCCCCAGCATTTT | CSAGTGDDGPQHF | TRBD1 | TRBJ1-5 | - | 13 | TRBV29-1
TGTGCCATCAGTGACTACTGGACTCCCGGGTGCGCTGAGCAGTTCTTC | CAISDYWTPGCAEQFF | - | TRBJ2-1 | - | 16 | TRBV10-3
TGTGCCTGGAAGGGAAAGGGAGCGGGAGCGGAAGATACGCAGTATTTT | CAWKGKGAGAEDTQYF | TRBD2 | TRBJ2-3 | - | 16 | TRBV30
TGTGCCAGTAGTACGACAGGGCTCACTGAAGCTTTCTTT | CASSTTGLTEAFF | TRBD1 | TRBJ1-1 | few | 13 | TRBV19
TGTGCCAGCAGCTCGGACAGGGGCCACGAGCAGTACTTC | CASSSDRGHEQYF | TRBD1 | TRBJ2-7 | - | 13 | TRBV5-4
TGTGCCAGCACCGGGACAGGGGACGAGCAGTACTTC | CASTGTGDEQYF | TRBD1 | TRBJ2-7 | - | 12 | TRBV27
TGTGCCAGCAGAGGGGCGACAGGGGACGAGCAGTACTTC | CASRGATGDEQYF | TRBD1 | TRBJ2-7 | few | 13 | TRBV7-9
TGTGCCAGTAGCTACGACAGGGAAAGCATGAACACTGAAGCTTTCTTT | CASSYDRESMNTEAFF | TRBD1 | TRBJ1-1 | - | 16 | TRBV19
TGTGCCAGCAGTTCTATTAGCGGGACTTACGAGCAGTACTTC | CASSSISGTYEQYF | TRBD2 | TRBJ2-7 | - | 14 | TRBV28
TGTGCCAGCACCAGAACGGGACTAGCGGGGAACGAGCAGTACTTC | CASTRTGLAGNEQYF | TRBD2 | TRBJ2-7 | - | 15 | TRBV6-1
TGTGCCAGCAGCCCTCAGACTGGGAACACCGGGGAGCTGTTTTTT | CASSPQTGNTGELFF | - | TRBJ2-2 | once | 15 | TRBV4-2
TGTGCCAGCAGCCTTAGGGGGGGCCCTAGACTGGGGTACGAGCAGTACTTC | CASSLRGGPRLGYEQYF | - | TRBJ2-7 | - | 17 | TRBV7-3
TGCGCCAGCAGTGACAGGAAGAACACTGAAGCTTTCTTT | CASSDRKNTEAFF | - | TRBJ1-1 | - | 13 | TRBV10-2
TGTGCCAGCAGTACCGGGACTAGTTGGCAGTTCTTC | CASSTGTSWQFF | TRBD2 | TRBJ2-1 | - | 12 | TRBV28
TGTGCCAGCAGCTTAATGCCGACAGCATTCCAAGAGACCCAGTACTTC | CASSLMPTAFQETQYF | - | TRBJ2-5 | - | 16 | TRBV7-2
TGTGCCAGCAGTTTACTTGGGACTGGACTAGCGGGATACACAGATACGCAGTATTTT | CASSLLGTGLAGYTDTQYF | TRBD2 | TRBJ2-3 | - | 19 | TRBV27
TGTGCCAGCAGTTACACGAACGGCGGAGCGGGGACCCAGTACTTC | CASSYTNGGAGTQYF | - | TRBJ2-5 | once | 15 | TRBV6-5
TGTGCCAGCAGGGACAGTTACTCTGGAAACACCATATATTTT | CASRDSYSGNTIYF | - | TRBJ1-3 | - | 14 | TRBV27
TGTGCCAGTAGTATAGTAGCCGCGGCAGATGAAAAACTGTTTTTT | CASSIVAAADEKLFF | - | TRBJ1-4 | - | 15 | TRBV19
TGTGCCAGCGGATCTAGCGGGAGATCCTACGAGCAGTACTTC | CASGSSGRSYEQYF | TRBD2 | TRBJ2-7 | - | 14 | TRBV6-5
TGTGCCAGCATGGACAGCACTGAAGCTTTCTTT | CASMDSTEAFF | - | TRBJ1-1 | - | 11 | TRBV6-1
TGTGCCACCGAAACGGTCCCGGAAGAGACCCAGTACTTC | CATETVPEETQYF | - | TRBJ2-5 | - | 13 | TRBV15
TGTGCCAGCAGGCCCAGGGTGGTCCCTGAAGCTTTCTTT | CASRPRVVPEAFF | - | TRBJ1-1 | - | 13 | TRBV6-5
TGTGCCAGTAGTCCACTGCAGGGGACGCGTGGCACAGATACGCAGTATTTT | CASSPLQGTRGTDTQYF | - | TRBJ2-3 | - | 17 | TRBV19
TGTGCCACCAGCAGGGGGTTTAGCGGGAGCAACAATGAGCAGTTCTTC | CATSRGFSGSNNEQFF | TRBD2 | TRBJ2-1 | - | 16 | TRBV15
TGTGCCAGCAGTTTCTTTCTGAACACTGAAGCTTTCTTT | CASSFFLNTEAFF | - | TRBJ1-1 | once | 13 | TRBV27
TGTGCCAGTAGTATAGATTCGGGGGAGAGCTCCTACGAGCAGTACTTC | CASSIDSGESSYEQYF | - | TRBJ2-7 | - | 16 | TRBV19
TGTGCCAGCAGCTCGACAGGGAGTGGCTACACCTTC | CASSSTGSGYTF | TRBD1 | TRBJ1-2 | - | 12 | TRBV7-9
TGTGCCAGCAGCGTAGATCCTAGCGGGGGGGCACTGGAGACCCAGTACTTC | CASSVDPSGGALETQYF | TRBD2 | TRBJ2-5 | - | 17 | TRBV9
TGTGCCAGCAGCTTTGGGTCCACCGGGTTTGGCTACACCTTC | CASSFGSTGFGYTF | - | TRBJ1-2 | - | 14 | TRBV5-8
TGTGCCAGCAGCTTGGGGTCTACTGACTACGAGCAGTACTTC | CASSLGSTDYEQYF | - | TRBJ2-7 | - | 14 | TRBV5-4
TGCGCCAGCAGAGAAAACGCCGGGGTAGCGGGAGTCTACGAGCAGTACTTC | CASRENAGVAGVYEQYF | TRBD2 | TRBJ2-7 | - | 17 | TRBV5-1
TGTGCCAGCAGCTTATTGACGGGCGGGGAGGGGACCGATGAGCAGTTCTTC | CASSLLTGGEGTDEQFF | TRBD2 | TRBJ2-1 | - | 17 | TRBV11-3
TGTGCCAGCAGCCCTGGGGGGACTGAAGCTTTCTTT | CASSPGGTEAFF | - | TRBJ1-1 | - | 12 | TRBV2
TGTGCCAGCAGTTTAAAGGGACTCGTCCACGAGCAGTACTTC | CASSLKGLVHEQYF | - | TRBJ2-7 | - | 14 | TRBV28
TGTGCCAGCAGTCGTCTGAACACTGAAGCTTTCTTT | CASSRLNTEAFF | - | TRBJ1-1 | - | 12 | TRBV9
TGCAGCGTCGAGAACCGGGACTACAACCTGAACACTGAAGCTTTCTTT | CSVENRDYNLNTEAFF | - | TRBJ1-1 | - | 16 | TRBV29-1
TGCAGCGTGACATATCTAGGGGGTAGCACAGATACGCAGTATTTT | CSVTYLGGSTDTQYF | - | TRBJ2-3 | - | 15 | TRBV29-1
TGTGCCAGCAGTGCCACTCGGGGGGGCACTATGAACACTGAAGCTTTCTTT | CASSATRGGTMNTEAFF | - | TRBJ1-1 | once | 17 | TRBV2
TGTGCCAGCCGAACCCCGGCGGGAGGATTCGGTGAGCAGTTCTTC | CASRTPAGGFGEQFF | TRBD2 | TRBJ2-1 | - | 15 | TRBV6-6
TGTGCCAGCAATCTAGGGGGTATGAACACTGAAGCTTTCTTT | CASNLGGMNTEAFF | - | TRBJ1-1 | - | 14 | TRBV7-9
TGTGCCAGTAGTATAGGGGCAGGGGCCCAAAACATTCAGTACTTC | CASSIGAGAQNIQYF | - | TRBJ2-4 | - | 15 | TRBV19
TGTGCCAGCGGCCGGACTAGTTCTTACGAGCAGTACTTC | CASGRTSSYEQYF | TRBD2 | TRBJ2-7 | - | 13 | TRBV5-6
TGTGCCAGCAGCTCAAAGGGGGCCACTGAAGCTTTCTTT | CASSSKGATEAFF | TRBD1 | TRBJ1-1 | - | 13 | TRBV5-5
TGTGCCAGCAGAGCAGCGGGACTAGGATACAATGAGCAGTTCTTC | CASRAAGLGYNEQFF | TRBD2 | TRBJ2-1 | - | 15 | TRBV11-2